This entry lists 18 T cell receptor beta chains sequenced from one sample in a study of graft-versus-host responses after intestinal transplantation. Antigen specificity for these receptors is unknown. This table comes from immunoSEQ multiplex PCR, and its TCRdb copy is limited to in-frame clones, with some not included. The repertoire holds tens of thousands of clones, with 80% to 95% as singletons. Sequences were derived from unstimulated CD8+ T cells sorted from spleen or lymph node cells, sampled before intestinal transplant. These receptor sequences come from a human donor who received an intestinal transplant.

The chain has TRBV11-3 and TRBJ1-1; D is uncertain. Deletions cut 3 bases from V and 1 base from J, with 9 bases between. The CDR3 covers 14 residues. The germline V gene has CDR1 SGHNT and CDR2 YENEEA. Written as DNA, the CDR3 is TGTGCCAGCAGCTTGTATTCAGGGAACACTGAAGCTTTCTTT. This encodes CASSLYSGNTEAFF. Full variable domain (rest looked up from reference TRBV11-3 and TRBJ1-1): EAGVVQSPRYKIIEKKQPVAFWCNPISGHNTLYWYLQNLGQGPELLIRYENEEAVDDSQLPKDRFSAERLKGVDSTLKIQPAELGDSAVYLCASSLYSGNTEAFFGQGTRLTVV.

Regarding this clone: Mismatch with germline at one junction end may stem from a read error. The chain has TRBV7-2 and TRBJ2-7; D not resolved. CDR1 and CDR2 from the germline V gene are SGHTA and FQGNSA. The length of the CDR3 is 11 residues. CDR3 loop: CASSPNYEQCF. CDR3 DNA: TGTGCCAGCAGCCCCAACTACGAGCAGTGCTTC.

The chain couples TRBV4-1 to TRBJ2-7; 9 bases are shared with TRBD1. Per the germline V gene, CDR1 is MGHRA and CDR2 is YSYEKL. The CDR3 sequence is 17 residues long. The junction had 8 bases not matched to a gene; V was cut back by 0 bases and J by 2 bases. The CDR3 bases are TGCGCCAGCAGCCAAGAACTTCGGGACAGGGTAGCCTACGAGCAGTACTTC. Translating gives CASSQELRDRVAYEQYF.

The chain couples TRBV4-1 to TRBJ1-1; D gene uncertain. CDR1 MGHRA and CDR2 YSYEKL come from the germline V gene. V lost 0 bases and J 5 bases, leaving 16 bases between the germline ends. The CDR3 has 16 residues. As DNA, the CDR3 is TGCGCCAGCAGCCAAGAGGTTCTACTAGGGCGGACTGAAGCTTTCTTT. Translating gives CASSQEVLLGRTEAFF.

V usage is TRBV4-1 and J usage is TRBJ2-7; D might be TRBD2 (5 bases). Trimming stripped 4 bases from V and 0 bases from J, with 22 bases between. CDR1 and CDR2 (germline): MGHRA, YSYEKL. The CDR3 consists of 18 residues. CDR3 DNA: TGCGCCAGCAGCCTCCTCTCCACCTCGGGGTCCTCCTCCTACGAGCAGTACTTC. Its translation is CASSLLSTSGSSSYEQYF.

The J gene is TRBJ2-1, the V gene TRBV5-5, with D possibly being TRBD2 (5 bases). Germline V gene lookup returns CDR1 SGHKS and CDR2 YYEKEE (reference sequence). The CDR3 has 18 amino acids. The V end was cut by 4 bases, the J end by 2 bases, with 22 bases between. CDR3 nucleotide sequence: TGTGCCAGCAGCAAAGGACTGGTCGGTACAGCCCCCTACAATGAGCAGTTCTTC. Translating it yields CASSKGLVGTAPYNEQFF.

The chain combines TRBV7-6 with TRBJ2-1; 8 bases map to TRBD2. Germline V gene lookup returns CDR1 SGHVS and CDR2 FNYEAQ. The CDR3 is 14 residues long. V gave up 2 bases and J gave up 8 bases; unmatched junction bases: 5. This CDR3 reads CASSLTASGHEQFF. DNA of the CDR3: TGTGCCAGCAGCTTAACCGCTAGCGGGCATGAGCAGTTCTTC.

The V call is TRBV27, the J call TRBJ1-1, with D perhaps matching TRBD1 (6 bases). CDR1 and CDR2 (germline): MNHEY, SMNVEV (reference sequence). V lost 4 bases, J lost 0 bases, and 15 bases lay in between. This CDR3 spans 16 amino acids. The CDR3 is CASSSIGGEMNTEAFF. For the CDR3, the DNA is TGTGCCAGCAGTTCCATAGGGGGGGAAATGAACACTGAAGCTTTCTTT.

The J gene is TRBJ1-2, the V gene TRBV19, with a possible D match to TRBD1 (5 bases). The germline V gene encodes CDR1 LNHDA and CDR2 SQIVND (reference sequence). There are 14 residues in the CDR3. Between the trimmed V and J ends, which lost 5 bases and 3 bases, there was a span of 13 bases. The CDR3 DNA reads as TGTGCCAGTAGTGACAGCTCATTATACTATGGCTACACCTTC. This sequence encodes CASSDSSLYYGYTF.

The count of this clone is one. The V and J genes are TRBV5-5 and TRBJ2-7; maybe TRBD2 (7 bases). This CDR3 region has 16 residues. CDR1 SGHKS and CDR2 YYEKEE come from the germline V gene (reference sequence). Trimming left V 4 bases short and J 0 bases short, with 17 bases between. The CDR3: CASSLLGLGGSYEQYF. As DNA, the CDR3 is TGTGCCAGCAGCCTGCTAGGACTAGGGGGCTCCTACGAGCAGTACTTC.

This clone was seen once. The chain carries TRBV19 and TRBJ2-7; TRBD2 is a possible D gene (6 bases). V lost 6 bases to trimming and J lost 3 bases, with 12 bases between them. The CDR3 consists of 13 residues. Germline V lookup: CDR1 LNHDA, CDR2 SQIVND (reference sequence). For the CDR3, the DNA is TGTGCCAGTAGCGCGGGACCAAGCTACGAGCAGTACTTC. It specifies CASSAGPSYEQYF. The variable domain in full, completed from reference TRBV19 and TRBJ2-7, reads DGGITQSPKYLFRKEGQNVTLSCEQNLNHDAMYWYRQDPGQGLRLIYYSQIVNDFQKGDIAEGYSVSREKKESFPLTVTSAQKNPTAFYLCASSAGPSYEQYFGPGTRLTVT.

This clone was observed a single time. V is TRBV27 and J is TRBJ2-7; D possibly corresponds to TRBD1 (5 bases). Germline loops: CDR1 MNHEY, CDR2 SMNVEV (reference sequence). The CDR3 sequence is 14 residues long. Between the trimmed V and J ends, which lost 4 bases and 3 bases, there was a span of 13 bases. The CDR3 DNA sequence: TGTGCCAGCAGTTACCAGGGCGAGCACTACGAGCAGTACTTC. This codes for CASSYQGEHYEQYF.

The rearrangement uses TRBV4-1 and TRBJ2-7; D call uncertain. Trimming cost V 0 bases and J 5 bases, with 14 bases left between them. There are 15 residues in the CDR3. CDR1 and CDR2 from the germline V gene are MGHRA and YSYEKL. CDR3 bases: TGCGCCAGCAGCCAAGATCCGGGTCGTGGTAACGAGCAGTACTTC. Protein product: CASSQDPGRGNEQYF.

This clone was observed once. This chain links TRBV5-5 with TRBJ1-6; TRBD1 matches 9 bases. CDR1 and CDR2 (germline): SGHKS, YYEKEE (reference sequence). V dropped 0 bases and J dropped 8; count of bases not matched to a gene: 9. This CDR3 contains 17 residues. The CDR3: CASSLGIQGAIDSPLHF. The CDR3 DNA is TGTGCCAGCAGCTTGGGTATACAGGGGGCGATTGATTCACCCCTCCACTTT.

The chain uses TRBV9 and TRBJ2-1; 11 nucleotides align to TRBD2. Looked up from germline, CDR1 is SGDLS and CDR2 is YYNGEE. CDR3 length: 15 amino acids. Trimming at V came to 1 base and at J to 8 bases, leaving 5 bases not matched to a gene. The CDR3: CASSVWASGGYEQFF. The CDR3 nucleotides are TGTGCCAGCAGCGTATGGGCTAGCGGGGGGTATGAGCAGTTCTTC.

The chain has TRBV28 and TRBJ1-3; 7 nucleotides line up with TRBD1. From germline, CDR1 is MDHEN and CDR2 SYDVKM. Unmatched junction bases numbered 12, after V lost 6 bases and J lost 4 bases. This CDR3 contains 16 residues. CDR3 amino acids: CASSSIRDSAGNTIYF. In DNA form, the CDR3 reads TGTGCCAGCAGCTCAATCCGGGACAGTGCCGGAAACACCATATATTTT.

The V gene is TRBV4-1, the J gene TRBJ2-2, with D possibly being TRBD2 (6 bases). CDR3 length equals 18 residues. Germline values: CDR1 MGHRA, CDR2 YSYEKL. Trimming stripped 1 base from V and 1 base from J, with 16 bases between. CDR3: CASSQGRPGELNTGELFF. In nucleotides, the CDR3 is TGCGCCAGCAGCCAAGGGCGGCCGGGAGAATTGAACACCGGGGAGCTGTTTTTT.

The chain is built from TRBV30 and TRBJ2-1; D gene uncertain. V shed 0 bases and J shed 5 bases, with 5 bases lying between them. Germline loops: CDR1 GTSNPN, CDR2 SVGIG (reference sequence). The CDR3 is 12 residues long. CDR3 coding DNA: TGTGCCTGGAGTGTCTCTCACAATGAGCAGTTCTTC. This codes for CAWSVSHNEQFF.